Below, 9 T cell receptor beta chains from the same sample are listed, as sequenced in a study of T cell responses to AZD1222 COVID-19 vaccine. Generated by immunoSEQ multiplex PCR, the TCRdb table keeps only in-frame clones and is missing some. The data hold 90,000 to 120,000 clones, with roughly 90% observed a single time. This sample comprised peripheral blood, obtained on day 0 of AZD1222 vaccination. The receptors here all came from an adult in good health.

The rearrangement links TRBV19 to TRBJ1-5, with 7 bases that match TRBD1. From germline, CDR1 is LNHDA and CDR2 SQIVND (reference sequence). V was clipped by 7 bases and J by 0 bases; unmatched bases: 9. The CDR3 runs to 16 residues. As DNA, the CDR3 is TGTGCCAGTACCCTGACAGGGCCGTATAGCAATCAGCCCCAGCATTTT. Protein product: CASTLTGPYSNQPQHF.

This chain uses TRBV3-1 (or the pseudogene TRBV3-2) with TRBJ2-3, with D possibly being TRBD1 or TRBD2 (5 bases each). With 0 bases removed from V and 2 bases from J, the gap between germline ends came to 18 bases. Germline-derived CDR1 and CDR2 are LGHDT and YNNKEL (reference sequence). This CDR3 has 18 amino acids. The CDR3 loop is CASSQDSGAFSLTDTQYF. As DNA, the CDR3 is TGTGCCAGCAGCCAAGATTCCGGGGCGTTCTCCCTCACAGATACGCAGTATTTT.

This chain joins TRBV6-6 and TRBJ2-7; 11 bases are shared with TRBD1. The V gene's germline CDR1 is MNHNY and CDR2 SVGAGI (reference sequence). The ends lost 5 bases at V and 6 bases at J; junction bases unmatched: 6. The CDR3 extends over 14 amino acids. The CDR3 loop reads CASSGGQGALEQYF. The CDR3 region has the DNA TGTGCCAGCAGTGGAGGACAGGGGGCTCTCGAGCAGTACTTC.

This clone was seen a few times. V is TRBV7-3 and J is TRBJ2-5, with TRBD2 matching over 7 bases. The length of the CDR3 is 15 residues. Per germline, CDR1 SGHTA and CDR2 FQGTGA. V was pared by 5 bases and J by 5 bases, with 11 bases of the junction left unmatched. The CDR3 is CASSPHGGLGETQYF. DNA of the CDR3: TGTGCCAGCAGCCCCCACGGGGGGTTAGGGGAGACCCAGTACTTC.

The V gene is TRBV4-2, the J gene TRBJ2-7; a possible D gene is TRBD2 (5 bases). CDR1 is LGHNA, CDR2 YNFKEQ, per germline. Trimming cost V 4 bases and J 2 bases, with 9 bases left between them. This CDR3 comprises 13 residues. The CDR3 here is CASSRTEAYEQYF. The CDR3 DNA reads as TGTGCCAGCAGCCGGACGGAGGCCTACGAGCAGTACTTC.

This chain connects TRBV27 to TRBJ1-5; perhaps TRBD1 as D (5 bases). The CDR3 is made up of 15 amino acids. CDR1 is MNHEY, CDR2 SMNVEV, per germline (reference sequence). The V gene lost 5 bases and the J gene lost 0 bases, with 11 bases spanning the gap. CDR3 protein: CASSPGTDSNQPQHF. CDR3 sequence (DNA): TGTGCCAGCAGTCCCGGGACCGATAGCAATCAGCCCCAGCATTTT.

This clone is a singleton in its sample. This sequence joins TRBV6-5 and TRBJ1-2; TRBD1 might be the D (6 bases). The CDR3 runs to 14 residues. The germline V gene encodes CDR1 MNHEY and CDR2 SVGAGI. Deletions cut 0 bases from V and 8 bases from J, with 13 bases between. As DNA, the CDR3 is TGTGCCAGCAGTTACTCGTTTCTACAGGGAGGCTACACCTTC. As protein: CASSYSFLQGGYTF.

The chain employs TRBV30 and TRBJ1-3, with 8 bases matching TRBD1. V gave up 7 bases and J gave up 0 bases; unmatched junction bases: 17. CDR1 and CDR2 from the germline V gene are GTSNPN and SVGIG (reference sequence). The length of the CDR3 is 18 residues. CDR3 sequence reads: CAFAAGTGAKSSGNTIYF. DNA for the CDR3: TGTGCCTTTGCAGCCGGGACAGGAGCCAAGAGCTCTGGAAACACCATATATTTT. The whole variable domain, filled in from reference TRBV30 and TRBJ1-3, reads SQTIHQWPATLVQPVGSPLSLECTVEGTSNPNLYWYRQAAGRGLQLLFYSVGIGQISSEVPQNLSASRPQDRQFILSSKKLLLSDSGFYLCAFAAGTGAKSSGNTIYFGEGSWLTVV.

A note on this clone: The junction does not match germline at one end; this may be a read error. The V and J genes are TRBV6-2 or TRBV6-3 and TRBJ2-2; TRBD1 matches 9 bases. The germline V gene encodes CDR1 MNHEY and CDR2 SVGEGT. CDR3 size: 16 residues. CDR3: CASSYIGTGNAGELFF. The CDR3 region has the DNA TGTGCCAGCAGTTACATAGGGACAGGGAACGCCGGGGAGCTGTTTTTT.